The clone carrying this T cell receptor beta chain was seen a few times. Its antigen is unknown. In the same sample, other DNA sequences code for this CDR3. Donors consisted of healthy bone marrow donors. The trim removed 3 bases at V and 2 bases at J, leaving 4 bases unmatched. CDR3 size: 14 residues. The germline V gene encodes CDR1 GTSNPN and CDR2 SVGIG (reference sequence). With 60 Vbeta and 13 Jbeta primers, the PCR was carried out. Profiling relied on immunoSEQ multiplex PCR, and the TCRdb table lists in-frame clones only, not all of them. In the table there are over 100,000 clones, 70% to 85% of which are singletons. The data were obtained in a study of cytomegalovirus exposure and HLA in healthy donors. Study-wide results and limits: Analyses of presence and absence presupposed an approximately uniform sequencing depth across donors.

This sequence originates from a female donor in good health and CMV-seronegative. Material for sequencing was PBMCs. The chain has TRBV30 and TRBJ2-5; 9 nucleotides agree with TRBD2. The CDR3 region has the DNA TGTGCCTGGAGGTTAGCGGGAGTACAAGAGACCCAGTACTTC. Protein sequence: CAWRLAGVQETQYF.